Following are 12 T cell receptor beta chains from one sample sequenced in a study of blood T cell repertoires in COVID-19. Sequenced by immunoSEQ multiplex PCR; TCRdb stores in-frame clones only, minus some. The sample contains around 68,000 clones, approximately 79% of which appear only once. Sequencing input: peripheral blood. Receptors originate from a woman between 50 and 59 years old with acute or convalescent COVID-19.

This sequence joins TRBV2 and TRBJ1-6; D is uncertain. Germline V lookup: CDR1 SNHLY, CDR2 FYNNEI. This CDR3 contains 13 residues. The V gene lost 7 bases and the J gene lost 2 bases, with 6 bases spanning the gap. The CDR3 reads CASISAYNSPLHF. The CDR3 coding sequence is TGTGCCAGCATATCCGCCTATAATTCACCCCTCCACTTT.

A few counts support this clone. The chain recombines TRBV19 with TRBJ1-1; D is ambiguous. The CDR3 runs to 14 residues. CDR1 LNHDA and CDR2 SQIVND come from the germline V gene (reference sequence). Trimming stripped 6 bases from V and 3 bases from J, with 14 bases between. CDR3 nucleotide sequence: TGTGCCAGTAGCGCGGTAGTCGGGGACACTGAAGCTTTCTTT. As protein: CASSAVVGDTEAFF.

The CDR3 DNA follows: TGTGCCACCAGCAGAAAGGACAAGCTTCTCACCTTC. It translates to CATSRKDKLLTF. The chain has TRBV15 and TRBJ1-2, with D tentatively TRBD1 (5 bases). CDR3 size: 12 residues. The germline V gene encodes CDR1 LNHNV and CDR2 YYDKDF (reference sequence). The V end lost 2 bases, the J end lost 13 bases, and 14 bases lay between the germline ends.

The V call is TRBV18, the J call TRBJ2-3; 7 nucleotides match TRBD2. The V segment lost 4 bases and the J segment 4 bases; nucleotides outside the gene matches: 8. The CDR3 is made up of 15 amino acids. Germline-derived CDR1 and CDR2 are KGHSH and LQKENI. The CDR3 bases are TGTGCCAGCTCACTCAGCCCGGGGGGAGCAGATACGCAGTATTTT. This gives the protein CASSLSPGGADTQYF.

With respect to this clone: The junction and the germline gene differ at one end; a read error may be behind it. The chain joins TRBV20-1 to TRBJ1-2; no reliable D call. Germline CDR1 DFQATT, CDR2 SNEGSKA (reference sequence). This CDR3 is built from 11 residues. The CDR3 reads CSTRDIYGYTF. The CDR3 DNA follows: TGCAGTACTAGAGATATCTATGGCTACACCTTC.

CDR3 amino acids: CASSTSGTSYNEQFF. CDR3 in DNA: TGCGCCAGCAGTACCTCCGGGACAAGTTACAATGAGCAGTTCTTC. The chain is built from TRBV10-2 and TRBJ2-1; a possible D gene is TRBD1 (6 bases). The CDR3 runs 15 residues. The V gene lost 5 bases and the J gene lost 4 bases, with 15 bases spanning the gap. Germline loops: CDR1 WSHSY, CDR2 SAAADI.

Only one count was recorded for this clone. The chain has TRBV30 and TRBJ2-5, with TRBD2 matching 7 bases. J was trimmed by 0 bases and V by 4 bases; bases with no gene match: 14. CDR1 and CDR2 (germline): GTSNPN, SVGIG (reference sequence). The CDR3 contains 17 residues. The CDR3 region is CAWNPVPAGAYQETQYF. The CDR3 DNA follows: TGTGCCTGGAACCCTGTACCGGCGGGAGCCTACCAAGAGACCCAGTACTTC.

The chain joins TRBV11-2 to TRBJ2-4, with D uncertain. This CDR3 comprises 14 residues. Per the germline V gene, CDR1 is SGHAT and CDR2 is FQNNGV. Trimming removed 3 bases at V and 8 bases at J, with 14 bases between. The CDR3 sequence is CASSFSQVTDIQYF. The CDR3 DNA reads as TGTGCCAGCAGCTTTTCTCAGGTTACCGACATTCAGTACTTC.

This clone was detected a few times. The rearrangement joins TRBV6-2 or TRBV6-3 to TRBJ2-1, with D maybe TRBD2 (5 bases). Trimming cost V 5 bases and J 6 bases, with 11 bases left between them. Germline V gives CDR1 MNHEY, CDR2 SVGEGT. This CDR3 has 13 residues. The CDR3 protein is CASSPGSGNEQFF. The CDR3 region has the DNA TGTGCCAGCAGTCCGGGGTCTGGCAATGAGCAGTTCTTC.

The gene calls are TRBV4-1 and TRBJ2-3, with D unresolved. The CDR3 contains 13 residues. Trimming shortened V by 3 bases and J by 4 bases, and 8 bases separated the two germline ends. Germline CDR1 is MGHRA and CDR2 is YSYEKL. The DNA for the CDR3 is TGCGCCAGCAGCCATGGCCACCCAGATACGCAGTATTTT. The encoded protein is CASSHGHPDTQYF.

The chain links TRBV7-2 to TRBJ1-1; 10 bases map to TRBD1. Germline CDR1 is SGHTA and CDR2 is FQGNSA. The V segment lost 1 base and the J segment 6 bases; nucleotides outside the gene matches: 14. This CDR3 has 18 residues. DNA for the CDR3: TGTGCCAGCAGCTTAGTAGTGAAACTGGGGACAGGGGTATCTGAAGCTTTCTTT. It codes for CASSLVVKLGTGVSEAFF.

The chain carries TRBV5-1 and TRBJ2-2, with 11 bases lining up with TRBD2. Germline V gives CDR1 SGHRS, CDR2 YFSETQ. V dropped 6 bases and J dropped 4; count of bases not matched to a gene: 8. The CDR3 consists of 16 residues. DNA of the CDR3: TGCGCCAGCATCCCGACTAGCGGGGACCCCACCGGGGAGCTGTTTTTT. Translating it yields CASIPTSGDPTGELFF.